Each of the 27 T cell receptor beta chains below was sequenced from the same sample in a study of identifying expanded T cells in peripheral blood. TCRdb's copy holds only in-frame clones and misses some; the assay was immunoSEQ multiplex PCR. Found here are about 52,000 clones, around 82% of them singletons; the top ten hold approximately 14%. Sequencing was done on a sample of blood. These receptors were collected from a person aged 18 to 75 in good health.

The chain carries TRBV7-8 and TRBJ2-7; TRBD2 aligns across 8 bases. V was clipped by 2 bases and J by 5 bases; unmatched bases: 17. The CDR3 totals 18 residues. Per the germline V gene, CDR1 is SGHVS and CDR2 is FQNEAQ. For the CDR3, the DNA is TGTGCCAGCAGCTTACTCCCGGGGGGGGCTTCCTCGGTGGACGAGCAGTACGTC. It encodes CASSLLPGGASSVDEQYV.

The chain joins TRBV7-2 to TRBJ1-1, with D tentatively TRBD1 (5 bases). V was shortened by 6 bases and J by 7 bases, with 12 bases between the two germline ends. Germline CDR1 is SGHTA and CDR2 is FQGNSA. The CDR3 is 12 amino acids. The DNA for the CDR3 is TGTGCCAGCAGTCCCGGGGCCTATGAAGCTTTCTTT. Its protein is CASSPGAYEAFF.

This clone came up once. The CDR3 loop is CASSAEGAKNIQYF. CDR3 DNA: TGTGCCAGCAGCGCGGAGGGGGCCAAAAACATTCAGTACTTC. V is TRBV7-9 and J is TRBJ2-4; a possible D gene is TRBD2 (6 bases). V lost 5 bases to trimming and J lost 1 base, with 9 bases between them. Per germline, CDR1 SEHNR and CDR2 FQNEAQ (reference sequence). This CDR3 has 14 amino acids.

The gene calls are TRBV29-1 and TRBJ2-3; TRBD2 is a possible D gene (6 bases). Trimming took 4 bases from V and 2 from J, leaving 13 bases between them. The CDR3 is 14 amino acids. Germline CDR1 and CDR2: SQVTM and ANQGSEA. CDR3 in amino acids: CSVASEGVTDTQYF. For the CDR3, the DNA is TGCAGCGTTGCTTCGGAGGGCGTCACAGATACGCAGTATTTT.

The chain combines TRBV5-6 with TRBJ2-7; the D gene is possibly TRBD1 (6 bases). Germline-derived CDR1 and CDR2 are SGHDT and YYEEEE. Trimming stripped 0 bases from V and 7 bases from J, with 17 bases between. This CDR3 is 15 amino acids long. The CDR3: CASSLGRGQPGEQYF. The CDR3 bases are TGTGCCAGCAGCTTGGGCAGGGGCCAGCCGGGTGAGCAGTACTTC. Full variable domain (missing parts from reference TRBV5-6 and TRBJ2-7): DAGVTQSPTHLIKTRGQQVTLRCSPKSGHDTVSWYQQALGQGPQFIFQYYEEEERQRGNFPDRFSGHQFPNYSSELNVNALLLGDSALYLCASSLGRGQPGEQYFGPGTRLTVT.

The gene calls are TRBV28 and TRBJ2-7; no definite D call. This CDR3 has 11 amino acids. The V gene lost 4 bases and the J gene lost 4 bases, with 5 bases spanning the gap. Looked up from germline, CDR1 is MDHEN and CDR2 is SYDVKM. CDR3 in DNA: TGTGCCAGCAGTTCCAGGTACGAGCAGTACTTC. This sequence encodes CASSSRYEQYF.

This sequence joins TRBV9 and TRBJ2-3; possibly TRBD2 for D (5 bases). The germline V gene encodes CDR1 SGDLS and CDR2 YYNGEE. Trimming removed 4 bases from V and 0 bases from J, with 12 bases in between. This CDR3 contains 15 residues. CDR3 protein: CASSSRGSSTDTQYF. The CDR3 DNA is TGTGCCAGCAGCAGCCGAGGGAGCAGCACAGATACGCAGTATTTT. Using reference TRBV9 and TRBJ2-3 for the parts outside the CDR3, the full variable domain is DSGVTQTPKHLITATGQRVTLRCSPRSGDLSVYWYQQSLDQGLQFLIQYYNGEERAKGNILERFSAQQFPDLHSELNLSSLELGDSALYFCASSSRGSSTDTQYFGPGTRLTVL.

The chain carries TRBV9 and TRBJ1-4; no clear D. The V end lost 0 bases, the J end lost 3 bases, and 9 bases lay between the germline ends. CDR1 and CDR2 from the germline V gene are SGDLS and YYNGEE. CDR3 length: 15 residues. DNA of the CDR3: TGTGCCAGCAGCGTAGGAAGTGGTTCTAATGAAAAACTGTTTTTT. Translation: CASSVGSGSNEKLFF.

V usage is TRBV5-6 and J usage is TRBJ2-5; D is unresolved. Germline CDR1 and CDR2: SGHDT and YYEEEE. The length of the CDR3 is 13 residues. V was clipped by 1 base and J by 5 bases, with 9 bases between them. The CDR3 region is CASSLQVAETQYF. In DNA, the CDR3 is TGTGCCAGCAGCTTGCAAGTCGCCGAGACCCAGTACTTC.

The J gene is TRBJ1-1, the V gene TRBV5-1; TRBD1 might be the D (5 bases). The V end was cut by 2 bases, the J end by 5 bases, with 10 bases between. The CDR3 is made up of 13 amino acids. CDR1 and CDR2 from the germline V gene are SGHRS and YFSETQ. The CDR3 DNA sequence: TGCGCCAGCAGCTTTAGGGGAGGGACTGAAGCTTTCTTT. It encodes CASSFRGGTEAFF.

Remarks on this clone: At one boundary the junction diverges from the germline segment, which might be a read error. This sequence joins TRBV5-1 and TRBJ2-7, with D perhaps TRBD2 (6 bases). From germline, CDR1 is SGHRS and CDR2 YFSETQ. The CDR3 is made up of 15 amino acids. The CDR3 sequence is CASSLEGSGSYEQYF. CDR3 DNA sequence: TGTGCCAGCAGCTTGGAGGGATCAGGTTCGTACGAGCAGTACTTC.

This chain joins TRBV27 and TRBJ2-7; 8 nucleotides match TRBD1. This CDR3 has 15 residues. Losses at the gene ends were 6 bases for V and 2 bases for J; bases not matched to a gene: 9. Germline lookup yields CDR1 MNHEY and CDR2 SMNVEV (reference sequence). For the CDR3, the DNA is TGTGCCAGCAGCCTCTCTCGACAGGGGCCCTACGAGCAGTACTTC. Translation gives CASSLSRQGPYEQYF.

The chain has TRBV2 and TRBJ1-5, with D perhaps matching TRBD1 (6 bases). Trimming left V 6 bases short and J 6 bases short, with 18 bases between. The CDR3 sequence is 15 residues long. Germline V gives CDR1 SNHLY, CDR2 FYNNEI. The CDR3 loop is CASSGRGGGPQPQHF. DNA of the CDR3: TGTGCCAGCAGCGGCAGGGGAGGAGGTCCTCAGCCCCAGCATTTT. The full variable domain, its missing parts supplied by reference TRBV2 and TRBJ1-5, is EPEVTQTPSHQVTQMGQEVILRCVPISNHLYFYWYRQILGQKVEFLVSFYNNEISEKSEIFDDQFSVERPDGSNFTLKIRSTKLEDSAMYFCASSGRGGGPQPQHFGDGTRLSIL.

This chain joins TRBV30 and TRBJ2-3; TRBD2 is a possible D gene (6 bases). V lost 0 bases to trimming and J lost 5 bases, with 12 bases between them. This CDR3 has 14 residues. Germline CDR1 reads GTSNPN; CDR2 reads SVGIG (reference sequence). The CDR3 DNA reads as TGTGCCTGGAGTGTAAAGGCCGGGGGAGATACGCAGTATTTT. Translation: CAWSVKAGGDTQYF.

This chain uses TRBV5-6 with TRBJ2-3; tentatively, D is TRBD1 (5 bases). The germline CDR1 and CDR2 sequences are SGHDT and YYEEEE. Trimming took 3 bases from V and 3 from J, leaving 8 bases between them. The CDR3 covers 13 residues. CDR3 sequence reads: CASSSQVTDTQYF. Written as DNA, the CDR3 is TGTGCCAGCAGCTCACAGGTAACAGATACGCAGTATTTT.

This chain joins TRBV5-1 and TRBJ2-7; 10 nucleotides line up with TRBD1. The trim removed 4 bases at V and 4 bases at J, leaving 5 bases unmatched. The germline CDR1 and CDR2 sequences are SGHRS and YFSETQ. The CDR3 is 14 amino acids. The CDR3 sequence is CASSTRTGGYEQYF. DNA of the CDR3: TGCGCCAGCAGCACCCGGACAGGGGGGTACGAGCAGTACTTC.

On this clone itself: The germline gene is not matched at one end of the junction; a read error may be the cause. This sequence joins TRBV29-1 and TRBJ2-5; perhaps TRBD1 as D (6 bases). CDR1 and CDR2 (germline): SQVTM, ANQGSEA. There are 13 residues in the CDR3. The CDR3 nucleotides read TGCAGCGTTGAATGGGCAGGGGTAGAGGCCCAGTACTTC. Encoded protein: CSVEWAGVEAQYF. Filled out from reference TRBV29-1 and TRBJ2-5, the complete variable domain reads SAVISQKPSRDICQRGTSLTIQCQVDSQVTMMFWYRQQPGQSLTLIATANQGSEATYESGFVIDKFPISRPNLTFSTLTVSNMSPEDSSIYLCSVEWAGVEAQYFGPGTRLLVL.

V gene TRBV19 combines with J gene TRBJ2-7; D remains unclear. V lost 3 bases and J lost 8, with 17 bases in between. CDR1 is LNHDA, CDR2 SQIVND, per germline (reference sequence). This CDR3 comprises 14 residues. The CDR3 DNA reads as TGTGCCAGTAGTATTCCCCCCCCGGAACAGCAGCAGTACGTC. Its translation is CASSIPPPEQQQYV.

The chain combines TRBV9 with TRBJ2-1; 7 positions agree with TRBD1. V was clipped by 1 base and J by 7 bases; unmatched bases: 2. The CDR3 spans 13 residues. In germline, CDR1 is SGDLS, CDR2 YYNGEE. Written as DNA, the CDR3 is TGTGCCAGCAGCGTAAAGGGGGCGAATGAGCAGTTCTTC. Translated, it gives CASSVKGANEQFF.

This chain connects TRBV30 to TRBJ1-2; D perhaps matches TRBD1 (6 bases). Germline V lookup: CDR1 GTSNPN, CDR2 SVGIG (reference sequence). Trimming cost V 1 base and J 8 bases, with 14 bases left between them. This CDR3 is built from 13 residues. CDR3 sequence: CAWSGYREKGYTF. The CDR3 region has the DNA TGTGCCTGGAGTGGTTACAGGGAAAAAGGCTACACCTTC.

The CDR3 is CASSPGGGQETQYF. DNA for the CDR3: TGCGCCAGCAGCCCCGGGGGGGGGCAAGAGACCCAGTACTTC. V and J are TRBV5-1 and TRBJ2-5; the match to TRBD2 covers 8 bases. V trimming: 4 bases; J trimming: 2 bases; junction bases outside the gene matches: 4. The germline CDR1 and CDR2 sequences are SGHRS and YFSETQ. There are 14 residues in the CDR3.

The chain recombines TRBV7-2 with TRBJ1-4, with D hard to call. The ends were cut back, 2 bases at V and 8 bases at J, with 6 bases in the middle. The length of the CDR3 is 12 residues. The germline CDR1 and CDR2 sequences are SGHTA and FQGNSA. The CDR3 DNA is TGTGCCAGCAGCTTAACACTCGAAAAACTGTTTTTT. Translated, it gives CASSLTLEKLFF.

This clone rates as medium-sized. V and J are TRBV5-4 and TRBJ1-6; D gene uncertain. CDR1 and CDR2 from the germline V gene are SGHNT and YYREEE (reference sequence). V was cut by 5 bases and J by 7 bases, with 13 bases left in between. The CDR3 is made up of 14 amino acids. The DNA of the CDR3 is TGTGCCAGCAGTAACAGAGAGAAGAATTCACCCCTCCACTTT. Its protein product is CASSNREKNSPLHF.

This clone appeared once. CDR3 DNA: TGTGCCAGCAGCTCCGGACTTCCTCCCTACGAGCAGTACTTC. This codes for CASSSGLPPYEQYF. The genes are TRBV7-9 and TRBJ2-7; D perhaps matches TRBD2 (5 bases). Trimming removed 4 bases at V and 2 bases at J, with 12 bases between. The CDR3 is 14 residues long. The V gene's germline CDR1 is SEHNR and CDR2 FQNEAQ (reference sequence). The full variable domain, completed using reference TRBV7-9 and TRBJ2-7, is DTGVSQNPRHKITKRGQNVTFRCDPISEHNRLYWYRQTLGQGPEFLTYFQNEAQLEKSRLLSDRFSAERPKGSFSTLEIQRTEQGDSAMYLCASSSGLPPYEQYFGPGTRLTVT.

The V gene is TRBV5-1, the J gene TRBJ2-2, with 11 bases lining up with TRBD2. Germline V CDR1 and CDR2: SGHRS, YFSETQ. The CDR3 is 15 amino acids. J lost 4 bases, V lost 5 bases, and 4 bases had no gene match. This CDR3 reads CASRPGLAVTGELFF. The CDR3 coding sequence is TGCGCCAGCAGACCGGGACTAGCGGTCACCGGGGAGCTGTTTTTT.

This clone was picked up many times. The chain combines TRBV7-6 with TRBJ1-4, with TRBD1 matching 8 bases. CDR3 size: 13 residues. From germline, CDR1 is SGHVS and CDR2 FNYEAQ. V lost 8 bases and J lost 5; bases outside the gene matches: 4. The CDR3 sequence is CASRRGPNEKLFF. The CDR3 coding sequence is TGTGCCAGCCGCAGGGGGCCCAATGAAAAACTGTTTTTT.

V is TRBV18 and J is TRBJ1-3; D is unresolved. Germline V lookup: CDR1 KGHSH, CDR2 LQKENI. The CDR3 is 14 amino acids. V gave up 4 bases and J gave up 0 bases, with 7 bases separating them. Written as DNA, the CDR3 is TGTGCCAGCTCACGGGCGGTCTCTGGAAACACCATATATTTT. Amino acids: CASSRAVSGNTIYF.